The 30 T cell receptor beta chains below were found in one sample sequenced in a study of cytomegalovirus exposure and HLA in healthy donors. PCR employed 60 Vbeta and 13 Jbeta primers. The repertoire was sequenced with immunoSEQ multiplex PCR; TCRdb's copy has only in-frame clones and lacks some. Recorded for this sample: 130,000 or so clones. Source material: PBMCs. The receptor source for this set is a woman between 18 and 30 years old in good health and CMV-seronegative.

The CDR3 bases are TGCGCCAGCAGCTTGGACGGCAGGGTGTCAGATACGCAGTATTTT. Its protein product is CASSLDGRVSDTQYF. The chain links TRBV5-1 to TRBJ2-3; possibly TRBD1 for D (5 bases). The CDR3 sequence is 15 residues long. V was trimmed by 0 bases and J by 4 bases, leaving 12 bases between them. Germline V CDR1 and CDR2: SGHRS, YFSETQ.

CDR3 region: CASSPASGRYNEQFF. In nucleotides, the CDR3 is TGTGCCAGCAGCCCGGCTAGCGGCAGATACAATGAGCAGTTCTTC. The rearrangement joins TRBV7-2 to TRBJ2-1, with 7 bases aligning to TRBD2. Germline loops: CDR1 SGHTA, CDR2 FQGNSA. Germline trimming cut 5 bases from V and 4 bases from J; bases unmatched to any gene: 8. CDR3 size: 15 residues.

This chain links TRBV11-2 with TRBJ1-3, with 9 bases lining up with TRBD1. This CDR3 is built from 15 residues. V lost 5 bases, J lost 3 bases, and 5 bases stayed unmatched. Germline-derived CDR1 and CDR2 are SGHAT and FQNNGV. CDR3 DNA: TGTGCCAGCAGCCGGACAGGGGACGATGGAAACACCATATATTTT. It translates to CASSRTGDDGNTIYF.

The J gene is TRBJ2-2, the V gene TRBV5-4, with 8 positions matching TRBD2. Trimming cost V 2 bases and J 4 bases; bases outside gene matches: 10. Germline V gives CDR1 SGHNT, CDR2 YYREEE (reference sequence). The CDR3 has 17 residues. The DNA of the CDR3 is TGTGCCAGCAGCTTAAATCGGGGGGGTGCGGGCACCGGGGAGCTGTTTTTT. It is translated as CASSLNRGGAGTGELFF.

The chain joins TRBV19 to TRBJ1-6; perhaps TRBD1 as D (5 bases). Germline assignment: CDR1 LNHDA and CDR2 SQIVND (reference sequence). This CDR3 contains 13 residues. V was clipped by 10 bases and J by 7 bases, with 14 bases between them. CDR3 loop: CATTRGPNSPLHF. DNA for the CDR3: TGTGCCACGACTAGGGGACCAAATTCACCCCTCCACTTT.

This rearrangement joins TRBV6-1 to TRBJ2-1, with TRBD1 as a possible D gene (6 bases). Trimming pared 1 base from V and 10 bases from J, leaving 17 bases between. Germline V gene lookup returns CDR1 MNHNS and CDR2 SASEGT. This CDR3 contains 15 residues. The DNA for the CDR3 is TGTGCCAGCAGTGAAGGGTTTTGGGATGGACAGGAGCAGTTCTTC. It encodes CASSEGFWDGQEQFF.

The chain employs TRBV7-9 and TRBJ2-7; 10 bases agree with TRBD1. J lost 1 base, V lost 5 bases, and 8 bases had no gene match. Germline CDR1 SEHNR, CDR2 FQNEAQ (reference sequence). The CDR3 extends over 16 amino acids. CDR3 amino acids: CASSTTGTGVSYEQYV. The DNA for the CDR3 is TGTGCCAGCAGCACCACCGGGACAGGGGTGTCCTACGAGCAGTACGTC.

This rearrangement joins TRBV9 to TRBJ1-1; possibly TRBD1 for D (5 bases). CDR3 length equals 16 residues. Trimming shortened V by 0 bases and J by 5 bases, and 17 bases separated the two germline ends. The germline V gene encodes CDR1 SGDLS and CDR2 YYNGEE. Written as DNA, the CDR3 is TGTGCCAGCAGCGTAGCAGCAGCAGGGAGGGGAACTGAAGCTTTCTTT. Its translation: CASSVAAAGRGTEAFF.

The rearrangement joins TRBV19 to TRBJ1-5, with D unresolved. The germline V and J ends were trimmed by 3 bases and 0 bases, with 9 bases remaining between them. This CDR3 is 15 amino acids long. The germline V gene has CDR1 LNHDA and CDR2 SQIVND (reference sequence). The DNA for the CDR3 is TGTGCCAGTAGTATGCAGGCTTATAGCAATCAGCCCCAGCATTTT. It codes for CASSMQAYSNQPQHF.

V is TRBV5-1 and J is TRBJ1-3; weak D call: TRBD1 (6 bases). The CDR3 loop spans 15 amino acids. V was trimmed by 3 bases and J by 0 bases, leaving 10 bases between them. Germline V gene data show CDR1 as SGHRS and CDR2 as YFSETQ. The DNA for the CDR3 is TGCGCCAGCAGCTCGACGGACAGCTCTGGAAACACCATATATTTT. Translating it yields CASSSTDSSGNTIYF. The variable domain in full, with the rest retrieved from reference TRBV5-1 and TRBJ1-3, is KAGVTQTPRYLIKTRGQQVTLSCSPISGHRSVSWYQQTPGQGLQFLFEYFSETQRNKGNFPGRFSGRQFSNSRSEMNVSTLELGDSALYLCASSSTDSSGNTIYFGEGSWLTVV.

The genes are TRBV6-1 and TRBJ1-5; tentatively, D is TRBD1 (5 bases). Germline assignment: CDR1 MNHNS and CDR2 SASEGT. Between the trimmed V and J ends, which lost 2 bases and 2 bases, there was a span of 10 bases. The length of the CDR3 is 15 residues. This CDR3 reads CASSESPQGNQPQHF. CDR3 nucleotide sequence: TGTGCCAGCAGTGAATCCCCACAGGGCAATCAGCCCCAGCATTTT.

V is TRBV7-2 and J is TRBJ1-2, with unresolved D. The V gene's germline CDR1 is SGHTA and CDR2 FQGNSA. This CDR3 spans 15 amino acids. Deletions cut 1 base from V and 5 bases from J, with 14 bases between. In DNA form, the CDR3 reads TGTGCCAGCAGCTTAGATACGAACGGAGGGTATGGCTACACCTTC. Translated, it gives CASSLDTNGGYGYTF.

The rearrangement links TRBV19 to TRBJ1-5, with D uncertain. Germline V gene lookup returns CDR1 LNHDA and CDR2 SQIVND (reference sequence). The CDR3 length is 14 residues. Trimming pared 3 bases from V and 4 bases from J, leaving 10 bases between. CDR3 DNA sequence: TGTGCCAGTAGTATCAGCTCACTAAATCAGCCCCAGCATTTT. Residues: CASSISSLNQPQHF.

V usage is TRBV9 and J usage is TRBJ2-1; 8 bases map to TRBD2. Per the germline V gene, CDR1 is SGDLS and CDR2 is YYNGEE. This CDR3 is built from 15 residues. The ends lost 4 bases at V and 9 bases at J; junction bases unmatched: 12. CDR3 protein: CASSIVPSGSFEQFF. In nucleotides, the CDR3 is TGTGCCAGCAGCATAGTCCCCAGCGGGAGTTTTGAGCAGTTCTTC.

The chain uses TRBV30 and TRBJ1-5; D possibly corresponds to TRBD1 (5 bases). Trimming took 2 bases from V and 7 from J, leaving 15 bases between them. CDR1 and CDR2 (germline): GTSNPN, SVGIG (reference sequence). The CDR3 covers 14 residues. CDR3 nucleotide sequence: TGTGCCTGGAGTCTCCATCAGGGAGGACAGCCCCAGCATTTT. As protein: CAWSLHQGGQPQHF.

V and J are TRBV19 and TRBJ1-1, with TRBD1 as a possible D gene (5 bases). The V gene's germline CDR1 is LNHDA and CDR2 SQIVND (reference sequence). V gave up 5 bases and J gave up 9 bases, with 19 bases separating them. This CDR3 region has 14 residues. This CDR3 reads CASSAMGGTGKAFF. CDR3 nucleotides: TGTGCCAGTAGTGCCATGGGGGGAACAGGAAAAGCTTTCTTT.

V gene TRBV11-1 combines with J gene TRBJ2-1, with 9 nucleotides matching TRBD1. The CDR3 is 14 amino acids. Germline loops: CDR1 SGHAT, CDR2 FQDESV (reference sequence). V shed 5 bases, J shed 7 bases, and the junction held 6 bases outside the gene matches. The CDR3 DNA reads TGTGCCAGCAGCCCGCCGGGACAGGGAAATGAGCAGTTCTTC. Protein product: CASSPPGQGNEQFF. Drawing the rest from reference TRBV11-1 and TRBJ2-1, the complete variable domain is EAEVAQSPRYKITEKSQAVAFWCDPISGHATLYWYRQILGQGPELLVQFQDESVVDDSQLPKDRFSAERLKGVDSTLKIQPAELGDSAMYLCASSPPGQGNEQFFGPGTRLTVL.

The chain combines TRBV5-1 with TRBJ2-7, with D perhaps matching TRBD1 (5 bases). Germline loops: CDR1 SGHRS, CDR2 YFSETQ. Between the trimmed V and J ends, which lost 0 bases and 6 bases, there was a span of 19 bases. CDR3 size: 16 residues. CDR3 amino acids: CASSLGGTPPWSEQYF. CDR3 nucleotides: TGCGCCAGCAGCTTGGGGGGCACCCCACCTTGGTCCGAGCAGTACTTC.

The gene calls are TRBV19 and TRBJ2-3; D gene unclear. The CDR3 totals 13 residues. V was pared by 6 bases and J by 2 bases, with 9 bases between. Germline CDR1 and CDR2: LNHDA and SQIVND (reference sequence). DNA of the CDR3: TGTGCCAGTAGATCCGCGCCCACAGATACGCAGTATTTT. Protein product: CASRSAPTDTQYF. The full variable domain, in which reference TRBV19 and TRBJ2-3 provide the parts outside the CDR3, is DGGITQSPKYLFRKEGQNVTLSCEQNLNHDAMYWYRQDPGQGLRLIYYSQIVNDFQKGDIAEGYSVSREKKESFPLTVTSAQKNPTAFYLCASRSAPTDTQYFGPGTRLTVL.

The V call is TRBV5-1, the J call TRBJ1-3; 7 nucleotides match TRBD1. The CDR3 is made up of 18 amino acids. V was pared by 2 bases and J by 3 bases, with 14 bases of the junction left unmatched. Per the germline V gene, CDR1 is SGHRS and CDR2 is YFSETQ. CDR3 bases: TGCGCCAGCAGCTTATTGCACGGGGGACAGAAGAATGGAAACACCATATATTTT. It encodes CASSLLHGGQKNGNTIYF.

In regard to this clone: Other DNA sequences in this sample translate to the same CDR3. The V gene is TRBV29-1, the J gene TRBJ1-4; possibly TRBD1 for D (6 bases). Germline CDR1 is SQVTM and CDR2 is ANQGSEA. The CDR3 loop spans 11 amino acids. The ends were cut back, 6 bases at V and 8 bases at J, with 10 bases in the middle. CDR3 protein: CSVGHMEKLFF. Written as DNA, the CDR3 is TGCAGCGTGGGACACATGGAAAAACTGTTTTTT.

The gene calls are TRBV30 and TRBJ1-1; 8 bases map to TRBD1. V lost 2 bases, J lost 3 bases, and 2 bases stayed unmatched. The CDR3 contains 13 residues. Germline V gene data show CDR1 as GTSNPN and CDR2 as SVGIG (reference sequence). The CDR3 region is CAWSSTGDTEAFF. The CDR3 region has the DNA TGTGCCTGGAGTTCGACAGGGGACACTGAAGCTTTCTTT.

The gene calls are TRBV19 and TRBJ1-4, with 7 nucleotides matching TRBD1. V trimming: 5 bases; J trimming: 8 bases; junction bases outside the gene matches: 8. Germline assignment: CDR1 LNHDA and CDR2 SQIVND (reference sequence). The CDR3 is 14 residues long. This chain's CDR3 is CASSLIGGNEKLFF. CDR3 in DNA: TGTGCCAGTAGTTTGATAGGGGGCAACGAAAAACTGTTTTTT.

The V gene is TRBV6-5, the J gene TRBJ2-5, with TRBD1 as a possible D gene (6 bases). Germline V gene sequence: CDR1 MNHEY, CDR2 SVGAGI. The V and J ends lost 4 bases and 6 bases respectively, with 15 bases between them. The CDR3 is 14 residues long. Here the CDR3 reads CASSLLAGVQTQYF. The DNA for the CDR3 is TGTGCCAGCAGTTTATTGGCAGGGGTCCAGACCCAGTACTTC.

V usage is TRBV7-2 and J usage is TRBJ1-4; 7 nucleotides agree with TRBD1. Trimming took 5 bases from V and 15 from J; bases not matched to a gene: 18. The CDR3 sequence is 15 residues long. Per the germline V gene, CDR1 is SGHTA and CDR2 is FQGNSA. CDR3 in amino acids: CASSPLPLYRGRLFF. DNA for the CDR3: TGTGCCAGCAGCCCTCTCCCTCTCTACAGGGGCAGGTTGTTTTTT.

V usage is TRBV14 and J usage is TRBJ1-2; perhaps TRBD1 as D (5 bases). Looked up from germline, CDR1 is SGHDN and CDR2 is FVKESK. V lost 2 bases and J 6 bases, leaving 10 bases between the germline ends. The CDR3 runs to 13 residues. The CDR3 DNA sequence: TGTGCCAGCAGCCAATGGGGCGTCAATGGCTACACCTTC. The encoded protein is CASSQWGVNGYTF.

The chain couples TRBV4-2 to TRBJ1-1, with TRBD1 identical over 7 bases. CDR1 is LGHNA and CDR2 is YNFKEQ in the germline V gene. With 1 base clipped from V and 1 base from J, the junction kept 12 bases outside the gene matches. This CDR3 is 18 amino acids long. The CDR3 here is CASSQGNFGTEKNTEAFF. For the CDR3, the DNA is TGTGCCAGCAGCCAAGGTAATTTCGGGACAGAAAAGAACACTGAAGCTTTCTTT.

CDR3 region: CASSPGQFYGYTF. CDR3 nucleotides: TGTGCCAGCAGCCCAGGACAGTTCTATGGCTACACCTTC. The rearrangement links TRBV27 to TRBJ1-2, with D possibly matching TRBD1 (6 bases). V shed 6 bases and J shed 4 bases, with 12 bases lying between them. The CDR3 loop spans 13 amino acids. Germline V CDR1 and CDR2: MNHEY, SMNVEV (reference sequence).

The chain has TRBV7-8 and TRBJ2-3, with D maybe TRBD2 (6 bases). Germline V gene data show CDR1 as SGHVS and CDR2 as FQNEAQ. This CDR3 has 13 amino acids. Trimming left V 2 bases short and J 11 bases short, with 14 bases between. The CDR3 region is CASSLLDSGGQYF. Written as DNA, the CDR3 is TGTGCCAGCAGCTTACTCGACTCCGGGGGGCAGTATTTT.

The chain has TRBV7-8 and TRBJ1-3; a possible D gene is TRBD1 (6 bases). There are 17 residues in the CDR3. Germline CDR1 is SGHVS and CDR2 is FQNEAQ. Trimming removed 3 bases at V and 0 bases at J, with 15 bases between. CDR3 protein: CASSLAPGQSSGNTIYF. CDR3 DNA sequence: TGTGCCAGCAGCTTGGCCCCGGGACAAAGCTCTGGAAACACCATATATTTT.